A single sample gave rise to the 24 T cell receptor beta chains below, sequenced in a study of shared clonotypes between healthy human individuals. This table comes from immunoSEQ multiplex PCR, and its TCRdb copy is limited to in-frame clones, with some not included. In the table there are over 2 million clones, approximately 90% of which are singletons. Sequencing input: naive CD4+ T cells from PBMCs. Subset given: CD45RA+ positively selected. Receptors originate from a man aged 18 to 30 in good health. Some clones in this sample may be carry-over from other donors' samples.

As concerns this clone: The sample holds other DNA sequences that translate to the same CDR3. The V gene is TRBV5-1, the J gene TRBJ2-7; 8 bases align to TRBD1. The V gene's germline CDR1 is SGHRS and CDR2 YFSETQ. The CDR3 has 14 residues. Losses at the gene ends were 2 bases for V and 2 bases for J; bases not matched to a gene: 3. The CDR3 region has the DNA TGCGCCAGCAGCTTTACAGGGGGGACCTACGAGCAGTACTTC. Translation: CASSFTGGTYEQYF.

The chain couples TRBV5-1 to TRBJ2-7, with D possibly TRBD1 on 7 matching bases. In germline, CDR1 is SGHRS, CDR2 YFSETQ. The CDR3 consists of 15 residues. Trimming removed 0 bases from V and 2 bases from J, with 12 bases in between. The DNA of the CDR3 is TGCGCCAGCAGCTTGGTCGGCAGGGGGGCCTACGAGCAGTACTTC. The encoded protein is CASSLVGRGAYEQYF.

This chain connects TRBV11-3 to TRBJ2-3; 7 nucleotides line up with TRBD1. Germline V gene lookup returns CDR1 SGHNT and CDR2 YENEEA. V dropped 5 bases and J dropped 1; count of bases not matched to a gene: 6. There are 15 residues in the CDR3. The CDR3 DNA sequence: TGTGCCAGCAGCCAGCGACAGGGTGGCACAGATACGCAGTATTTT. Translation gives CASSQRQGGTDTQYF.

The V gene is TRBV10-2, the J gene TRBJ2-3; 9 bases are shared with TRBD2. The CDR3 spans 14 residues. The germline gives CDR1 WSHSY, CDR2 SAAADI. Losses at the gene ends were 6 bases for V and 3 bases for J; bases not matched to a gene: 4. CDR3: CASRASGKTDTQYF. The CDR3, as DNA: TGCGCCAGCAGGGCTAGCGGGAAAACAGATACGCAGTATTTT.

This chain links TRBV18 with TRBJ2-5; D call uncertain. CDR1 is KGHSH, CDR2 LQKENI, per germline. The germline V and J ends were trimmed by 0 bases and 7 bases, with 9 bases remaining between them. This CDR3 is built from 13 residues. DNA of the CDR3: TGTGCCAGCTCACCACCCCTACTTGGGACCCAGTACTTC. The encoded protein is CASSPPLLGTQYF. Supplemented by reference TRBV18 and TRBJ2-5, the full variable domain reads NAGVMQNPRHLVRRRGQEARLRCSPMKGHSHVYWYRQLPEEGLKFMVYLQKENIIDESGMPKERFSAEFPKEGPSILRIQQVVRGDSAAYFCASSPPLLGTQYFGPGTRLLVL.

The genes are TRBV7-2 and TRBJ2-5; TRBD2 matches 9 bases. The germline V gene encodes CDR1 SGHTA and CDR2 FQGNSA. This CDR3 has 15 amino acids. Trimming cost V 6 bases and J 4 bases; bases outside gene matches: 9. CDR3 coding DNA: TGTGCCAGCAGGGGCGCCTTAGCGGGAGCAGAGACCCAGTACTTC. Its translation: CASRGALAGAETQYF.

The chain combines TRBV29-1 with TRBJ2-1; D ambiguous. The CDR3 runs to 16 residues. Germline V gene data show CDR1 as SQVTM and CDR2 as ANQGSEA. V was cut by 2 bases and J by 1 base, with 15 bases left in between. CDR3 nucleotide sequence: TGCAGCGTTGAACTAGGCCGTCTACGATCCTACAATGAGCAGTTCTTC. Residues: CSVELGRLRSYNEQFF.

The rearrangement uses TRBV5-8 and TRBJ2-1; 7 bases are shared with TRBD2. Germline assignment: CDR1 SGHTS and CDR2 YDEGEE. The CDR3 consists of 15 residues. With 2 bases clipped from V and 3 bases from J, the junction kept 5 bases outside the gene matches. CDR3 nucleotides: TGTGCCAGCAGCTTCGACGGGGGGAACTACAATGAGCAGTTCTTC. Amino acid sequence: CASSFDGGNYNEQFF.

This clone appeared a single time. V is TRBV19 and J is TRBJ1-2, with D maybe TRBD1 (5 bases). V was shortened by 5 bases and J by 8 bases, with 21 bases between the two germline ends. Germline V lookup: CDR1 LNHDA, CDR2 SQIVND (reference sequence). The CDR3 is made up of 15 amino acids. CDR3 protein: CASSVPGRGTTGYTF. The CDR3 DNA is TGTGCCAGTAGTGTTCCGGGACGGGGGACGACCGGCTACACCTTC. Filled out from reference TRBV19 and TRBJ1-2, the complete variable domain reads DGGITQSPKYLFRKEGQNVTLSCEQNLNHDAMYWYRQDPGQGLRLIYYSQIVNDFQKGDIAEGYSVSREKKESFPLTVTSAQKNPTAFYLCASSVPGRGTTGYTFGSGTRLTVV.

V usage is TRBV7-8 and J usage is TRBJ2-2; D is ambiguous. From germline, CDR1 is SGHVS and CDR2 FQNEAQ. This CDR3 region has 13 residues. V dropped 5 bases and J dropped 3 bases, with 7 bases sitting between them. The CDR3 region has the DNA TGTGCCAGCAGCCCTACCGACACCGGGGAGCTGTTTTTT. This translates into CASSPTDTGELFF.

Turning to this clone: A read error may produce the germline difference seen at one junction end. V is TRBV11-2 and J is TRBJ2-7; 7 positions agree with TRBD1. CDR3 size: 13 residues. Germline loops: CDR1 SGHAT, CDR2 FQNNGV. The DNA of the CDR3 is TGTGCCAGCAGCAGACACCTACGGGACAGTTTAATCTTC. Amino acids: CASSRHLRDSLIF.

The CDR3 loop reads CAWKIVQETQYF. The CDR3 DNA is TGTGCCTGGAAGATAGTCCAAGAGACCCAGTACTTC. V is TRBV30 and J is TRBJ2-5; D uncertain. Germline CDR1 GTSNPN, CDR2 SVGIG (reference sequence). The CDR3 loop spans 12 amino acids. V lost 4 bases, J lost 1 base, and 7 bases lay in between. Full variable domain (remainder filled in from reference TRBV30 and TRBJ2-5): SQTIHQWPATLVQPVGSPLSLECTVEGTSNPNLYWYRQAAGRGLQLLFYSVGIGQISSEVPQNLSASRPQDRQFILSSKKLLLSDSGFYLCAWKIVQETQYFGPGTRLLVL.

The CDR3 sequence is CASSLFGLQADTEAFF. In DNA form, the CDR3 reads TGTGCCAGCAGTTTATTCGGACTTCAGGCCGACACTGAAGCTTTCTTT. The rearrangement uses TRBV27 and TRBJ1-1; no firm D call. CDR3 length: 16 residues. Germline CDR1 reads MNHEY; CDR2 reads SMNVEV (reference sequence). Trimming cost V 1 base and J 3 bases, with 15 bases left between them.

The chain is built from TRBV5-1 and TRBJ2-7, with D possibly TRBD1 on 7 matching bases. The germline V gene has CDR1 SGHRS and CDR2 YFSETQ. The CDR3 totals 15 residues. V was trimmed by 3 bases and J by 2 bases, leaving 15 bases between them. Written as DNA, the CDR3 is TGCGCCAGCAGCTGGGGCGGGACAGATACCTACGAGCAGTACTTC. Translated: CASSWGGTDTYEQYF.

This clone was seen a single time. The V and J genes are TRBV27 and TRBJ2-1; the match to TRBD1 covers 8 bases. The length of the CDR3 is 18 residues. From germline, CDR1 is MNHEY and CDR2 SMNVEV (reference sequence). The V gene end was trimmed by 1 base and the J gene end by 2 bases; junction bases not matched to a gene: 10. CDR3 coding DNA: TGTGCCAGCAGTTTATTCACCCTTACAGGGGGTGCCTACAATGAGCAGTTCTTC. This encodes CASSLFTLTGGAYNEQFF.

About this clone itself: The sample carries other DNA sequences with the same CDR3. The genes are TRBV5-1 and TRBJ2-5; D is ambiguous. Looked up from germline, CDR1 is SGHRS and CDR2 is YFSETQ. The V end was cut by 0 bases, the J end by 5 bases, with 5 bases between. The CDR3 covers 12 residues. The CDR3 spells CASSLGRETQYF. The CDR3 nucleotides are TGCGCCAGCAGCTTGGGACGGGAGACCCAGTACTTC.

The chain uses TRBV19 and TRBJ1-5, with TRBD1 matching 9 bases. The CDR3 extends over 16 amino acids. Per the germline V gene, CDR1 is LNHDA and CDR2 is SQIVND (reference sequence). Trimming cost V 7 bases and J 6 bases; bases outside gene matches: 13. This CDR3 is CASNPAGTGRSQPQHF. CDR3 DNA: TGTGCCAGTAATCCAGCCGGGACAGGGAGAAGTCAGCCCCAGCATTTT.

The chain combines TRBV6-5 with TRBJ2-3; D call uncertain. V lost 5 bases and J lost 2, with 5 bases in between. The germline CDR1 and CDR2 sequences are MNHEY and SVGAGI. The CDR3 has 12 residues. The CDR3 is CASSDDTDTQYF. The CDR3 region has the DNA TGTGCCAGCAGTGACGACACAGATACGCAGTATTTT.

The chain recombines TRBV5-1 with TRBJ2-1; the match to TRBD2 covers 8 bases. The junction had 11 bases not matched to a gene; V was cut back by 7 bases and J by 8 bases. The CDR3 loop spans 14 amino acids. Germline V gene lookup returns CDR1 SGHRS and CDR2 YFSETQ. CDR3 sequence reads: CASGAGAGFDEQFF. Here the CDR3 DNA reads TGCGCCAGCGGAGCGGGAGCTGGGTTCGATGAGCAGTTCTTC.

The chain links TRBV25-1 to TRBJ2-2, with 9 bases that match TRBD2. The CDR3 spans 17 residues. The V and J ends lost 3 bases and 4 bases, in that order; junction bases with no gene match: 9. CDR1 and CDR2 from the germline V gene are MGHDK and SYGVNS. CDR3: CASSDLAGRTLTGELFF. The CDR3 DNA sequence: TGTGCCAGCAGTGACCTAGCGGGACGCACCCTCACCGGGGAGCTGTTTTTT.

V usage is TRBV30 and J usage is TRBJ2-1; 8 nucleotides match TRBD2. The V and J ends lost 7 bases and 8 bases, in that order; junction bases with no gene match: 16. Per the germline V gene, CDR1 is GTSNPN and CDR2 is SVGIG (reference sequence). The CDR3 spans 15 residues. As DNA, the CDR3 is TGTGCCTATCTACGGCGGGAGGCCTCGGTGCATGAGCAGTTCTTC. Translating it yields CAYLRREASVHEQFF.

The chain has TRBV27 and TRBJ2-5; D possibly matches TRBD1 or TRBD2 (5 bases each). The CDR3 is 16 amino acids. V was clipped by 5 bases and J by 3 bases, with 19 bases between them. Germline CDR1 and CDR2: MNHEY and SMNVEV (reference sequence). CDR3 protein: CASSRNAGTAEETQYF. The CDR3 DNA reads TGTGCCAGCAGTAGGAATGCCGGGACGGCAGAAGAGACCCAGTACTTC.

V usage is TRBV19 and J usage is TRBJ1-1; D unclear. Germline CDR1 is LNHDA and CDR2 is SQIVND (reference sequence). V dropped 4 bases and J dropped 0 bases, with 6 bases sitting between them. The CDR3 runs to 13 residues. CDR3 DNA: TGTGCCAGTAGTACCCACGTGAACACTGAAGCTTTCTTT. It yields the protein CASSTHVNTEAFF.

With regard to this clone: The same CDR3 also results from other DNA sequences found in this sample. Written as DNA, the CDR3 is TGTGCCAGCAGCTTAAGACAGCAAGAGACCCAGTACTTC. It is translated as CASSLRQQETQYF. The chain recombines TRBV7-3 with TRBJ2-5; D may be TRBD1 (5 bases). The V gene lost 1 base and the J gene lost 2 bases, with 5 bases spanning the gap. Per germline, CDR1 SGHTA and CDR2 FQGTGA. The CDR3 sequence is 13 residues long. Complete variable domain (other parts from reference TRBV7-3 and TRBJ2-5): GAGVSQTPSNKVTEKGKYVELRCDPISGHTALYWYRQSLGQGPEFLIYFQGTGAADDSGLPNDRFFAVRPEGSVSTLKIQRTERGDSAVYLCASSLRQQETQYFGPGTRLLVL.